This TCR beta chain comes out of a study of cytomegalovirus exposure and HLA in healthy donors. General observations from the study: Some highly shared sequence variants likely arose as a pipeline artifact. Differences between HLA loci emerged in a later analysis of TCR association rates, with DRB1 most and HLA-C fewest. Presence/absence comparisons presumed near-even sequencing depth among donors.

The PCR employed 60 Vbeta primers together with 13 Jbeta primers. The method was immunoSEQ multiplex PCR; TCRdb's version includes in-frame clones alone and lacks a portion of them. The repertoire consists of 150,000 or so clones, with 70% to 80% occurring once and the leading ten covering 10% to 15%. The table lists this clone with a few counts. Its antigen is still unknown. The CDR3 consists of 13 residues. The germline CDR1 and CDR2 sequences are MNHEY and SVGAGI. The V end lost 5 bases, the J end lost 8 bases, and 15 bases lay between the germline ends. The rearrangement joins TRBV6-5 to TRBJ1-1; tentative D call: TRBD1 (5 bases). Sequencing was performed on PBMCs. The sequence was collected from a middle-aged man in good health and CMV-seropositive. CDR3 nucleotides: TGTGCCAGCAGTGTCCTCCAGGGTTCCGAAGCTTTCTTT. Its protein product is CASSVLQGSEAFF.